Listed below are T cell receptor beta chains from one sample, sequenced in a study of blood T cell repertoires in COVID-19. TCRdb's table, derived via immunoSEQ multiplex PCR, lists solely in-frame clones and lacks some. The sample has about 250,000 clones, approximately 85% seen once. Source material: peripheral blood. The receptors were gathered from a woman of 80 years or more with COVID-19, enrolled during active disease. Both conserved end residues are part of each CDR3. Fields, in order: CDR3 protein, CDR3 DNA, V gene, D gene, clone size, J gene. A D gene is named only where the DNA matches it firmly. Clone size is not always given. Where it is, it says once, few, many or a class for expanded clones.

cdr3_aa: CASSFLGQSNTEAFF
cdr3_nt: TGTGCCAGCAGTTTTCTGGGGCAGTCGAACACTGAAGCTTTCTTT
v_call: TRBV28
d_call: .
clone_size: .
j_call: TRBJ1-1

cdr3_aa: CASSLGRTSTDTQYF
cdr3_nt: TGTGCCAGCAGCTTAGGCAGGACAAGCACAGATACGCAGTATTTT
v_call: TRBV7-9
d_call: .
clone_size: .
j_call: TRBJ2-3

cdr3_aa: CATSDPTGVGETQYF
cdr3_nt: TGTGCCACCAGTGATCCCACAGGGGTAGGGGAGACCCAGTACTTC
v_call: TRBV24-1
d_call: TRBD1
clone_size: .
j_call: TRBJ2-5

cdr3_aa: CASSPEGTGHEQFF
cdr3_nt: TGCGCCAGCAGCCCGGAGGGGACAGGTCATGAGCAGTTCTTC
v_call: TRBV5-1
d_call: TRBD1
clone_size: .
j_call: TRBJ2-1

cdr3_aa: CASSAGGVGNQPQHF
cdr3_nt: TGTGCCAGCAGCGCAGGGGGTGTGGGCAATCAGCCCCAGCATTTT
v_call: TRBV7-2
d_call: TRBD1
clone_size: .
j_call: TRBJ1-5

cdr3_aa: CASSLRDSNTGELFF
cdr3_nt: TGTGCCAGCTCACTACGGGACAGTAACACCGGGGAGCTGTTTTTT
v_call: TRBV18
d_call: TRBD1
clone_size: .
j_call: TRBJ2-2

cdr3_aa: CASSLEGSANTEAFF
cdr3_nt: TGTGCCAGCAGCTTGGAGGGGTCGGCAAACACTGAAGCTTTCTTT
v_call: TRBV5-4
d_call: .
clone_size: .
j_call: TRBJ1-1

cdr3_aa: CASRAGDPNTEAFF
cdr3_nt: TGTGCCAGCAGAGCAGGGGATCCGAACACTGAAGCTTTCTTT
v_call: TRBV2
d_call: .
clone_size: once
j_call: TRBJ1-1

cdr3_aa: CAIRAGLSASTDTQYF
cdr3_nt: TGTGCCATCAGGGCAGGACTGAGTGCTAGCACAGATACGCAGTATTTT
v_call: TRBV10-3
d_call: .
clone_size: .
j_call: TRBJ2-3

cdr3_aa: CASSATVRKLFF
cdr3_nt: TGTGCCAGCAGTGCTACGGTTCGAAAACTGTTTTTT
v_call: TRBV12-3/TRBV12-4
d_call: .
clone_size: .
j_call: TRBJ1-4

cdr3_aa: CASSRDRVGGNTIYF
cdr3_nt: TGTGCCAGCAGTCGAGACAGGGTCGGAGGAAACACCATATATTTT
v_call: TRBV2
d_call: TRBD1
clone_size: .
j_call: TRBJ1-3

cdr3_aa: CASSAGTGNQPQHF
cdr3_nt: TGTGCCAGTAGTGCCGGGACAGGCAATCAGCCCCAGCATTTT
v_call: TRBV19
d_call: TRBD1
clone_size: few
j_call: TRBJ1-5

cdr3_aa: CASTLSGGGAGNQPQHF
cdr3_nt: TGTGCCAGTACCTTGAGCGGGGGGGGCGCCGGCAATCAGCCCCAGCATTTT
v_call: TRBV19
d_call: .
clone_size: .
j_call: TRBJ1-5

cdr3_aa: CASSSPPVYEQYF
cdr3_nt: TGTGCCAGCAGTTCCCCCCCCGTCTACGAGCAGTACTTC
v_call: TRBV28
d_call: .
clone_size: few
j_call: TRBJ2-7

cdr3_aa: CASSLEGSGYGYTF
cdr3_nt: TGTGCCAGCAGCTTGGAGGGGTCAGGTTATGGCTACACCTTC
v_call: TRBV5-6
d_call: .
clone_size: .
j_call: TRBJ1-2

cdr3_aa: CASSIDLEGLRTNEKLFF
cdr3_nt: TGTGCCAGTAGTATAGATCTCGAGGGCCTACGAACTAATGAAAAACTGTTTTTT
v_call: TRBV19
d_call: .
clone_size: .
j_call: TRBJ1-4

cdr3_aa: CVSGDEKLFF
cdr3_nt: TGTGTTAGCGGGGATGAAAAACTGTTTTTT
v_call: TRBV7-9
d_call: .
clone_size: .
j_call: TRBJ1-4

cdr3_aa: CASSLEGAFNEQFF
cdr3_nt: TGTGCCAGCAGTTTAGAGGGGGCATTTAATGAGCAGTTCTTC
v_call: TRBV6-5
d_call: TRBD1
clone_size: .
j_call: TRBJ2-1

cdr3_aa: CASRPGTTLNSPLHF
cdr3_nt: TGTGCCAGCAGACCCGGGACAACTCTTAATTCACCCCTCCACTTT
v_call: TRBV27
d_call: .
clone_size: .
j_call: TRBJ1-6

cdr3_aa: CASSLGSRAGANVLTF
cdr3_nt: TGCGCCAGCAGCTTGGGATCGAGGGCTGGGGCCAACGTCCTGACTTTC
v_call: TRBV5-1
d_call: .
clone_size: .
j_call: TRBJ2-6

cdr3_aa: CASSYRGFGGETQYF
cdr3_nt: TGTGCCAGCAGCTACCGCGGGTTTGGTGGAGAGACCCAGTACTTC
v_call: TRBV5-4
d_call: .
clone_size: .
j_call: TRBJ2-5

cdr3_aa: CASSERYAGGSPLHF
cdr3_nt: TGTGCCAGCAGCGAACGCTACGCAGGGGGCTCACCCCTCCACTTT
v_call: TRBV25-1
d_call: TRBD1
clone_size: .
j_call: TRBJ1-6

cdr3_aa: CSARGGAGSYNEQFF
cdr3_nt: TGCAGCGCTCGCGGGGGGGCGGGTTCCTACAATGAGCAGTTCTTC
v_call: TRBV29-1
d_call: TRBD2
clone_size: .
j_call: TRBJ2-1

cdr3_aa: CASSLDGLTGDTQYF
cdr3_nt: TGTGCCAGCAGCTTAGACGGTCTCACAGGGGATACGCAGTATTTT
v_call: TRBV11-2
d_call: .
clone_size: .
j_call: TRBJ2-3

cdr3_aa: CASSPSDSSYGYTF
cdr3_nt: TGTGCCAGCTCACCGTCGGACAGTTCCTATGGCTACACCTTC
v_call: TRBV18
d_call: .
clone_size: .
j_call: TRBJ1-2

cdr3_aa: CASSVTGPSSGANVLTF
cdr3_nt: TGTGCCAGCTCCGTCACAGGTCCCTCCTCTGGGGCCAACGTCCTGACTTTC
v_call: TRBV18
d_call: .
clone_size: .
j_call: TRBJ2-6

cdr3_aa: CASRLRQGSYGYTF
cdr3_nt: TGTGCCAGCAGACTCAGACAGGGGAGCTATGGCTACACCTTC
v_call: TRBV5-6
d_call: TRBD1
clone_size: .
j_call: TRBJ1-2

cdr3_aa: CASREQGAHGYTF
cdr3_nt: TGTGCCAGCAGGGAACAGGGGGCGCACGGCTACACCTTC
v_call: TRBV12-3/TRBV12-4
d_call: TRBD1
clone_size: once
j_call: TRBJ1-2

cdr3_aa: CASSLEGADNGYTF
cdr3_nt: TGTGCCAGCAGCTTAGAGGGGGCGGACAATGGCTACACCTTC
v_call: TRBV7-2
d_call: TRBD1
clone_size: once
j_call: TRBJ1-2

cdr3_aa: CASSRGGTSNQPQHF
cdr3_nt: TGTGCCAGCAGTCGAGGGGGCACGAGCAATCAGCCCCAGCATTTT
v_call: TRBV27
d_call: TRBD1
clone_size: .
j_call: TRBJ1-5

cdr3_aa: CASSSGQGAMETEAFF
cdr3_nt: TGCGCCAGCAGCTCCGGACAGGGGGCAATGGAGACTGAAGCTTTCTTT
v_call: TRBV5-1
d_call: TRBD1
clone_size: .
j_call: TRBJ1-1

cdr3_aa: CASSSSRGELFF
cdr3_nt: TGTGCCAGCAGCTCTTCCCGGGGGGAGCTGTTTTTT
v_call: TRBV11-3
d_call: .
clone_size: many
j_call: TRBJ2-2

cdr3_aa: CASSLGRLSSPLHF
cdr3_nt: TGTGCCAGCAGCCTTGGCAGGCTTTCATCACCCCTCCACTTT
v_call: TRBV6-2/TRBV6-3
d_call: .
clone_size: .
j_call: TRBJ1-6

cdr3_aa: CASSPLGGRNTEAFF
cdr3_nt: TGTGCCAGCAGTCCGCTCGGGGGTCGGAACACTGAAGCTTTCTTT
v_call: TRBV6-5
d_call: .
clone_size: once
j_call: TRBJ1-1

cdr3_aa: CASNQGDTSYEQYF
cdr3_nt: TGTGCCAGCAACCAGGGGGACACTTCCTACGAGCAGTACTTC
v_call: TRBV28
d_call: TRBD1
clone_size: .
j_call: TRBJ2-7

cdr3_aa: CASSLGPSGGISTDTQYF
cdr3_nt: TGCGCCAGCAGCTTGGGCCCTAGCGGGGGAATCAGCACAGATACGCAGTATTTT
v_call: TRBV5-1
d_call: TRBD2
clone_size: .
j_call: TRBJ2-3

cdr3_aa: CASVFRQGAYEQYF
cdr3_nt: TGTGCCAGCGTGTTCCGACAGGGGGCCTACGAGCAGTACTTC
v_call: TRBV7-2
d_call: TRBD1
clone_size: .
j_call: TRBJ2-7

cdr3_aa: CASSFTGTGGHSPLHF
cdr3_nt: TGTGCCAGCAGTTTTACCGGGACAGGGGGACATTCACCCCTCCACTTT
v_call: TRBV27
d_call: TRBD1
clone_size: .
j_call: TRBJ1-6

cdr3_aa: CASSLGVSVGPLGTDTQYF
cdr3_nt: TGCGCCAGCAGCTTGGGTGTTAGCGTGGGCCCCCTGGGCACAGATACGCAGTATTTT
v_call: TRBV5-1
d_call: .
clone_size: .
j_call: TRBJ2-3

cdr3_aa: CASSDRNQPQHF
cdr3_nt: TGTGCCAGTAGTGACAGAAATCAGCCCCAGCATTTT
v_call: TRBV19
d_call: .
clone_size: many
j_call: TRBJ1-5

cdr3_aa: CASSPVGGQKSYLSNTEAFF
cdr3_nt: TGTGCCAGCTCACCAGTCGGGGGACAGAAGTCCTATTTGTCGAACACTGAAGCTTTCTTT
v_call: TRBV18
d_call: TRBD1
clone_size: .
j_call: TRBJ1-1

cdr3_aa: CASSSQLLYGYTF
cdr3_nt: TGCGCCAGCAGCTCCCAACTTCTGTATGGCTACACCTTC
v_call: TRBV4-1
d_call: .
clone_size: .
j_call: TRBJ1-2